These T cell receptor beta chains were read from a single sample in a study of blood T cell repertoires in COVID-19. Sequencing was performed with immunoSEQ multiplex PCR; in TCRdb, only in-frame clones are kept and a portion is missing. The repertoire holds some 170,000 clones, around 83% seen once, with around 1% in the top ten. Material for sequencing was peripheral blood. The receptors shown here come from a man in his forties or fifties with acute or convalescent COVID-19. CDR3s include the opening cysteine and the closing phenylalanine or tryptophan. The D gene is left open where the match is weak. A clone size is listed for some rows: how often the clone was seen (once, few, many), or a class if it is expanded.

TGTGCCAGCAGCTTAGGGGGGAACGGGGAGACCCAGTACTTC,CASSLGGNGETQYF,-,TRBJ2-5,TRBV7-3,-
TGTGCCAGCAGCTCAGATCACAGGGAAAGCTCACCCCTCCACTTT,CASSSDHRESSPLHF,-,TRBJ1-6,TRBV7-2,-
TGCGCCAGCAGCTTGGATCCGATCGGGGATAGCAATCAGCCCCAGCATTTT,CASSLDPIGDSNQPQHF,-,TRBJ1-5,TRBV5-1,-
TGTGCCAGCAGCCGATTAACTCCAGGGGGCACTGAAGCTTTCTTT,CASSRLTPGGTEAFF,TRBD1,TRBJ1-1,TRBV9,many
TGTGCCAGCAGCCATGGGACAGTTAATCAGCCCCAGCATTTT,CASSHGTVNQPQHF,TRBD1,TRBJ1-5,TRBV3-1/TRBV3-2,-
TGTGCCAGCAGCTTAGGACTAGCGGGAACAGATACGCAGTATTTT,CASSLGLAGTDTQYF,TRBD2,TRBJ2-3,TRBV7-3,-
TGTGCCAGCAGCCTAGTAGGAGGGGGCGGTGGCTACACCTTC,CASSLVGGGGGYTF,TRBD1,TRBJ1-2,TRBV9,-
TGTGCCAGCAGCTTGGGGAGACAGGGGGCACATAATTCACCCCTCCACTTT,CASSLGRQGAHNSPLHF,TRBD1,TRBJ1-6,TRBV11-2,-
TGCAGCGTTGAAGCGGGAAGGACAGGGGGGGGTAACTATGGCTACACCTTC,CSVEAGRTGGGNYGYTF,TRBD1,TRBJ1-2,TRBV29-1,-
TGTGCCAGCTGGACTAGTGTCAATGAGCAGTTCTTC,CASWTSVNEQFF,TRBD2,TRBJ2-1,TRBV28,once
TGTGCCACTAGAGGTCGTTCTTCGCCGTCCTACAATGAGCAGTTCTTC,CATRGRSSPSYNEQFF,-,TRBJ2-1,TRBV15,-
TGTGCCAGCAGGGATAAATGGGACAGTGGGGAGACCCAGTACTTC,CASRDKWDSGETQYF,TRBD1,TRBJ2-5,TRBV6-5,-
TGCAGCGTTGTAGGGGCAGGGCGGGAGACCCAGTACTTC,CSVVGAGRETQYF,-,TRBJ2-5,TRBV29-1,once
TGTGCCAGTAGTCCCCTCGGGGCGGGGAGCTACGAGCAGTACTTC,CASSPLGAGSYEQYF,-,TRBJ2-7,TRBV19,-
TGTGCCAGCAGCCCCACAGGGGGGGAGACCCAGTACTTC,CASSPTGGETQYF,TRBD1,TRBJ2-5,TRBV7-9,-
TGTGCCAGCAGTGGCCCCGGCCCCGGGAGGAATGAGCAGTTCTTC,CASSGPGPGRNEQFF,TRBD2,TRBJ2-1,TRBV25-1,once
TGTGCCAGCAGTTACGGGGGGGAGACCGGCTACGAGCAGTACTTC,CASSYGGETGYEQYF,TRBD2,TRBJ2-7,TRBV6-5,few
TGCAGTGCCACAGGAGGGGAAAAACTGTTTTTT,CSATGGEKLFF,-,TRBJ1-4,TRBV20-1,few
TGCAGTGCTAGTAGTATGGGCGGCAGGGCCTACGAGCAGTACTTC,CSASSMGGRAYEQYF,-,TRBJ2-7,TRBV20-1,-
TGTGCCAGCAGTTCTATTCAGGGGATGAGGGCCAAAAACATTCAGTACTTC,CASSSIQGMRAKNIQYF,-,TRBJ2-4,TRBV28,once
TGTGCCAGCAGTGCCGAAATGCGGCAGCCCCAGCATTTT,CASSAEMRQPQHF,-,TRBJ1-5,TRBV2,few
TGCAGCGTTCTTTTCCCGGGACAGAGTTTCTACGAGCAGTACTTC,CSVLFPGQSFYEQYF,TRBD1,TRBJ2-7,TRBV29-1,-
TGTGCCAGCAGCCCTGACCTCCAGGCTCAGAACACTGAAGCTTTCTTT,CASSPDLQAQNTEAFF,-,TRBJ1-1,TRBV3-1/TRBV3-2,-
TGTGCCAGCAGTCCCAACACAGGAAAACTCCAAGAGACCCAGTACTTC,CASSPNTGKLQETQYF,-,TRBJ2-5,TRBV27,once
TGTGCCAGCAGCCTCGGGGTAGCGGGGGGCAATGAGCAGTTCTTC,CASSLGVAGGNEQFF,TRBD2,TRBJ2-1,TRBV7-8,-
TGTGCCAGCAGTGCGGACTCGTACCAAGAGACCCAGTACTTC,CASSADSYQETQYF,-,TRBJ2-5,TRBV2,-
TGTGCCAGCAGCTCTTCGGTATCCAATGAGCAGTTCTTC,CASSSSVSNEQFF,-,TRBJ2-1,TRBV7-8,-
TGCGCCAGCAGCTTGAAAACAGCCCAAGGCTACACCTTC,CASSLKTAQGYTF,-,TRBJ1-2,TRBV5-1,-
TGCGCCAGCAGCTTGTGGGGGGGCCGGGATGAAAAACTGTTTTTT,CASSLWGGRDEKLFF,-,TRBJ1-4,TRBV5-1,-
TGTGCCAGCAGCTTGGGTAGCGGGGGGGACGCAGATACGCAGTATTTT,CASSLGSGGDADTQYF,TRBD2,TRBJ2-3,TRBV11-2,-
TGTGCCAGCAGCCCTGGACAGGGAACGGCCAAAAACATTCAGTACTTC,CASSPGQGTAKNIQYF,TRBD1,TRBJ2-4,TRBV6-2/TRBV6-3,-
TGTGCCAGCAGTTACTCGCCGGGGGGCTACACCTTC,CASSYSPGGYTF,-,TRBJ1-2,TRBV6-6,-
TGTGCCAGCAGCGTAGGAGGGAGCGGCTACGAGCAGTACTTC,CASSVGGSGYEQYF,-,TRBJ2-7,TRBV9,-
TGTGCCAGCAGCTTAGAAGGGACTAGCGGGGGAGCCCAATTC,CASSLEGTSGGAQF,TRBD2,TRBJ2-4,TRBV11-2,-
TGTGCCAGCTCACCAGACGAGGGACTGATTGGCTACACCTTC,CASSPDEGLIGYTF,-,TRBJ1-2,TRBV18,-
TGTGCCACCAGTGACGGACAGGGTTCAGGGCAGCCCCAGCATTTT,CATSDGQGSGQPQHF,TRBD1,TRBJ1-5,TRBV24-1,once
TGTGCCAGCAGCTCCTCAGACAAGAACACTGAAGCTTTCTTT,CASSSSDKNTEAFF,-,TRBJ1-1,TRBV7-2,-
TGTGCCAGCAAGGGGACAGCCGATTACGAGCAGTACTTC,CASKGTADYEQYF,TRBD1,TRBJ2-7,TRBV6-5,-
TGTGCCAGCAGTCCCCGGGGAGGCAACTCCTACGAGCAGTACTTC,CASSPRGGNSYEQYF,-,TRBJ2-7,TRBV6-5,-
TGTGCCAGCAGTTCGCCGACCGGGGCCTACGAGCAGTACTTC,CASSSPTGAYEQYF,-,TRBJ2-7,TRBV27,-
TGTGCCAGCCTCGGACAGGGGCGAGGCACTGAAGCTTTCTTT,CASLGQGRGTEAFF,TRBD1,TRBJ1-1,TRBV2,-
TGTGCCAGCAGTTTGTCCGGGACTAGCGGGGGGGCTTTTCCCCCGAGTGAGCAGTTCTTC,CASSLSGTSGGAFPPSEQFF,TRBD2,TRBJ2-1,TRBV27,-
TGTGCCATCAGTGGACTAGCGGGGAACACCGGGGAGCTGTTTTTT,CAISGLAGNTGELFF,TRBD2,TRBJ2-2,TRBV10-3,-
TGTGCCAGCAGCCAACCGCCGGGACAGCGGCAGTATTTT,CASSQPPGQRQYF,TRBD1,TRBJ2-3,TRBV3-1/TRBV3-2,-
TGTGCCAGCACCCCTAGCCGTACAGGGAGGGCTGAAGCTTTCTTT,CASTPSRTGRAEAFF,-,TRBJ1-1,TRBV2,-
TGTGCCAGCAGCGCTACCTTGACAGTTTATGGCTACACCTTC,CASSATLTVYGYTF,-,TRBJ1-2,TRBV6-5,-
TGTGCCAGTCATCATCCGGACTTATTGAACACTGAAGCTTTCTTT,CASHHPDLLNTEAFF,-,TRBJ1-1,TRBV6-5,once
TGTGCCAGCAGTCCCGCCCTGGGGGCGAAAGGAGAAAAACTGTTTTTT,CASSPALGAKGEKLFF,-,TRBJ1-4,TRBV27,-
TGTGCCAGCAGTGACCGGAGGACGAACACCGGGGAGCTGTTTTTT,CASSDRRTNTGELFF,-,TRBJ2-2,TRBV2,-
TGCGCCAGCAACCAGTACGAGCAGTACTTC,CASNQYEQYF,-,TRBJ2-7,TRBV10-2,-
TGTGCCAGCGTCGGACTAGTTGCAACTAATGAAAAACTGTTTTTT,CASVGLVATNEKLFF,-,TRBJ1-4,TRBV24-1,-